This passage covers 12 T cell receptor beta chains from one sample sequenced in a study of T cells in Graves' hyperthyroidism and ophthalmopathy. Researchers took RNA transcripts and amplified the TCR beta CDR3 regions from them. The TCR CDR3 was amplified in a first-round RT-PCR using the HTBI primer set. TCRdb redid the calling of the multiplex PCR reads with MiXCR, one entry per CDR3 protein. There are a few hundred thousand distinct CDR3 sequences in the sample; roughly 13% occur only once, and approximately 35% lies in the top ten. Sequences were obtained from blood. The receptors were sampled from a woman aged 40 to 50 with Graves' ophthalmopathy.

This clonotype was observed a few times. The chain is built from TRBV7-9 and TRBJ1-6; possible D gene TRBD1, 6 bases. This CDR3 region has 15 residues. Trimming removed 5 bases at V and 7 bases at J, with 15 bases between. From germline, CDR1 is SEHNR and CDR2 FQNEAQ (reference sequence). CDR3 in DNA: TGTGCCAGCAGCGTCAAGGGGGGATTCAATTCACCCCTCCACTTT. Its translation is CASSVKGGFNSPLHF. Full variable domain (missing parts from reference TRBV7-9 and TRBJ1-6): DTGVSQNPRHKITKRGQNVTFRCDPISEHNRLYWYRQTLGQGPEFLTYFQNEAQLEKSRLLSDRFSAERPKGSFSTLEIQRTEQGDSAMYLCASSVKGGFNSPLHFGNGTRLTVT.

This clonotype came up a few times. The chain couples TRBV12-5 to TRBJ2-3, with TRBD2 as a possible D gene (5 bases). Germline V gene sequence: CDR1 LGHNT, CDR2 FRNRAP. This CDR3 comprises 16 residues. V was cut by 1 base and J by 2 bases, with 13 bases left in between. The CDR3 DNA is TGTGCTAGTGGTTTGGATATAGCGAGAAACACAGATACGCAGTATTTT. This gives the protein CASGLDIARNTDTQYF.

This sequence joins TRBV10-2 and TRBJ2-2; no firm D call. Germline assignment: CDR1 WSHSY and CDR2 SAAADI. CDR3 size: 12 residues. Trimming shortened V by 7 bases and J by 5 bases, and 8 bases separated the two germline ends. The CDR3 here is CASTRSTGELFF. CDR3 nucleotide sequence: TGCGCCAGCACGAGGAGTACCGGGGAGCTGTTTTTT.

This clonotype came up many times. The CDR3 loop reads CSARNYVSDYEQYF. The CDR3 DNA reads as TGCAGTGCCAGAAATTACGTCTCCGACTACGAGCAGTACTTC. The chain is built from TRBV20-1 and TRBJ2-7; D unresolved. This CDR3 contains 14 residues. The V and J ends lost 6 bases and 3 bases respectively, with 18 bases between them. Per the germline V gene, CDR1 is DFQATT and CDR2 is SNEGSKA (reference sequence).

This clonotype was counted at least ten times. J is TRBJ1-2 and V is TRBV28; D is unclear. Germline CDR1 is MDHEN and CDR2 is SYDVKM. CDR3 length equals 16 residues. The ends were cut back, 6 bases at V and 0 bases at J, with 17 bases in the middle. The CDR3 region is CASSRPRGWSNYGYTF. The DNA of the CDR3 is TGTGCCAGCAGCCGCCCCCGGGGTTGGTCTAACTATGGCTACACCTTC.

The chain combines TRBV2 with TRBJ1-3, with a tentative D call TRBD1 (5 bases). The length of the CDR3 is 14 residues. The germline V and J ends were trimmed by 4 bases and 2 bases, with 9 bases remaining between them. Germline loops: CDR1 SNHLY, CDR2 FYNNEI. The CDR3 loop is CASSGQSPGNTIYF. The CDR3 nucleotides read TGTGCCAGCAGTGGACAGTCCCCTGGAAACACCATATATTTT.

This clonotype was seen ten or more times. The rearrangement joins TRBV28 to TRBJ2-7, with D perhaps matching TRBD1 (6 bases). CDR3 size: 13 residues. Germline V lookup: CDR1 MDHEN, CDR2 SYDVKM. With 6 bases removed from V and 5 bases from J, the gap between germline ends came to 14 bases. CDR3 in amino acids: CASRTPDSNEQYF. CDR3 in DNA: TGTGCCAGCAGAACCCCGGACAGTAACGAGCAGTACTTC. The variable domain in full, with the rest retrieved from reference TRBV28 and TRBJ2-7, is DVKVTQSSRYLVKRTGEKVFLECVQDMDHENMFWYRQDPGLGLRLIYFSYDVKMKEKGDIPEGYSVSREKKERFSLILESASTNQTSMYLCASRTPDSNEQYFGPGTRLTVT.

In this sample, this clonotype turned up many times. The CDR3 DNA reads as TGCAGTGCTAGAGCCCTAAGGGCCCTCAAACGGAATGAGCAGTTCTTC. Translated: CSARALRALKRNEQFF. The rearrangement uses TRBV20-1 and TRBJ2-1; no firm D call. Per the germline V gene, CDR1 is DFQATT and CDR2 is SNEGSKA (reference sequence). The V gene lost 1 base and the J gene lost 7 bases, with 20 bases spanning the gap. This CDR3 region has 16 residues.

At least ten counts were recorded for this clonotype. The V call is TRBV20-1, the J call TRBJ2-3; 12 bases match TRBD2. The CDR3 sequence is 17 residues long. The V gene end was trimmed by 3 bases and the J gene end by 0 bases; junction bases not matched to a gene: 7. CDR1 and CDR2 (germline): DFQATT, SNEGSKA (reference sequence). CDR3 bases: TGCAGTGCTAGGAGCCCTAGCGGGGGGGGGAGCACAGATACGCAGTATTTT. Protein product: CSARSPSGGGSTDTQYF.

This clonotype was detected many times. The rearrangement links TRBV7-6 to TRBJ1-4; TRBD1 might be the D (6 bases). Trimming pared 5 bases from V and 8 bases from J, leaving 15 bases between. The CDR3 runs 14 residues. CDR1 is SGHVS and CDR2 is FNYEAQ in the germline V gene. The CDR3 DNA sequence: TGTGCCAGCAGCCCGGACAGCCAGAGAGAAAAACTGTTTTTT. It specifies CASSPDSQREKLFF.

Concerning this clonotype itself: This could be a read error, since a much larger clone is one nucleotide away. J is TRBJ1-1 and V is TRBV14, with D possibly matching TRBD1 (6 bases). Germline V gene data show CDR1 as SGHDN and CDR2 as FVKESK. This CDR3 is built from 15 residues. V lost 1 base to trimming and J lost 6 bases, with 15 bases between them. DNA of the CDR3: TGTGCCAGCAGCCAAGCCATGAACAGGGTAGCTGAAGCTTTCTTT. This translates into CASSQAMNRVAEAFF.

The rearrangement uses TRBV10-3 and TRBJ2-7; 9 bases agree with TRBD1. Germline V lookup: CDR1 ENHRY, CDR2 SYGVKD. This CDR3 contains 13 residues. Losses at the gene ends were 10 bases for V and 4 bases for J; bases not matched to a gene: 8. The CDR3 loop reads CATGTGIKYEQYF. Here the CDR3 DNA reads TGTGCCACCGGGACAGGGATCAAGTACGAGCAGTACTTC.